These 11 T cell receptor beta chains were sequenced from one sample in a study of blood T cells in healthy people across ages. The authors ran a second PCR of about 7 to 11 cycles using a sample-barcoded 5' primer and a J-beta primer mix. TCRdb recomputed calls from the 5' RACE reads with MiXCR, one row per CDR3 protein. The sample holds about 1.4 million distinct CDR3 sequences, 59% seen once. Sequencing was done on a sample of blood. Receptors originate from a man between 18 and 35 years old in good health.

CDR3 bases: TGTGCCAGCAGTGCGTCGACAGGGCGCGGCACAGATACGCAGTATTTT. Amino acids: CASSASTGRGTDTQYF. V usage is TRBV2 and J usage is TRBJ2-3; 7 positions match TRBD1. The J segment lost 1 base and the V segment lost 4 bases, leaving 8 bases of the junction unmatched. CDR1 SNHLY and CDR2 FYNNEI come from the germline V gene. This CDR3 comprises 16 residues.

Turning to this clonotype: At one end, the junction sequence differs from germline, possibly due to a read error. V is TRBV24-1 and J is TRBJ2-3; weak D call: TRBD1 (5 bases). CDR1 and CDR2 from the germline V gene are KGHDR and SFDVKD. The CDR3 is 15 amino acids. The CDR3 region has the DNA TGTGCCACCAGTGGTTTGAAGACAGGCACAGATACGCAGTATTTT. It specifies CATSGLKTGTDTQYF.

The V and J genes are TRBV7-9 and TRBJ1-5; D is possibly TRBD1 (5 bases). Germline CDR1 SEHNR, CDR2 FQNEAQ (reference sequence). The CDR3 consists of 13 residues. Written as DNA, the CDR3 is TGTGCATGGCAAGGAGAGGACAACCAGCCCCAGCATTTT. It yields the protein CAWQGEDNQPQHF.

This chain joins TRBV7-2 and TRBJ2-3; tentatively, D is TRBD1 (5 bases). Germline CDR1 reads SGHTA; CDR2 reads FQGNSA. This CDR3 is 14 amino acids long. Trimming removed 1 base from V and 5 bases from J, with 10 bases in between. CDR3 sequence: CASSLDGARDTQYF. The CDR3, as DNA: TGTGCCAGCAGCTTAGATGGGGCCAGAGATACGCAGTATTTT.

The chain combines TRBV15 with TRBJ2-7; possible D gene TRBD1, 5 bases. From germline, CDR1 is LNHNV and CDR2 YYDKDF (reference sequence). The CDR3 consists of 14 residues. V lost 7 bases and J lost 2, with 15 bases in between. CDR3 in amino acids: CATTTGQGTYEQYF. The CDR3 DNA reads TGTGCCACCACTACCGGGCAGGGAACCTACGAGCAGTACTTC.

This clonotype was detected only a few times. V is TRBV12-3 or TRBV12-4 and J is TRBJ2-7, with TRBD2 matching over 9 bases. The junction had 13 bases not matched to a gene; V was cut back by 6 bases and J by 4 bases. The CDR3 is made up of 16 amino acids. CDR3 sequence: CASSPLPGTSTYEQYF. The DNA for the CDR3 is TGTGCCAGCAGCCCCTTACCCGGGACTAGCACTTACGAGCAGTACTTC.

The chain links TRBV29-1 to TRBJ2-3; tentatively, D is TRBD1 (5 bases). The CDR3 contains 13 residues. V shed 4 bases and J shed 5 bases, with 13 bases lying between them. Looked up from germline, CDR1 is SQVTM and CDR2 is ANQGSEA. In DNA, the CDR3 is TGCAGCGTTGGACAGCGCCTCGAAGATACGCAGTATTTT. Its protein product is CSVGQRLEDTQYF.

This chain uses TRBV20-1 with TRBJ2-7; no clear D. V lost 3 bases to trimming and J lost 0 bases, with 9 bases between them. Germline CDR1 is DFQATT and CDR2 is SNEGSKA (reference sequence). This CDR3 has 13 amino acids. CDR3 nucleotides: TGCAGTGCTAGGCCCGGAAGCTCCTACGAGCAGTACTTC. The encoded protein is CSARPGSSYEQYF.

This sequence joins TRBV29-1 and TRBJ2-3, with unresolved D. CDR1 and CDR2 (germline): SQVTM, ANQGSEA. V was cut by 5 bases and J by 11 bases, with 11 bases left in between. The CDR3 sequence is 10 residues long. In nucleotides, the CDR3 is TGCAGCGTTTGGGGATTGGAGCAGTATTTT. It yields the protein CSVWGLEQYF.

The gene calls are TRBV3-1 and TRBJ2-5; 9 bases align to TRBD1. This CDR3 region has 17 residues. The J segment lost 2 bases and the V segment lost 0 bases, leaving 7 bases of the junction unmatched. Per germline, CDR1 LGHDT and CDR2 YNNKEL (reference sequence). The CDR3 nucleotides read TGTGCCAGCAGCCAAGAGACCGAGACAGGGGGTCAAGAGACCCAGTACTTC. It yields the protein CASSQETETGGQETQYF.

Notes on this clonotype: A junction boundary mismatches the germline segment, possibly from a read error. This chain connects TRBV28 to TRBJ1-6; D is possibly TRBD1 (5 bases). The germline V gene has CDR1 MDHEN and CDR2 SYDVKM. The CDR3 length is 14 residues. The CDR3 loop is CARPWGFYNSPIHF. The CDR3 DNA reads as TGTGCCAGACCCTGGGGCTTCTATAATTCACCCATCCACTTT.